This entry lists 21 T cell receptor beta chains sequenced from one sample in a study of cytotoxic CD8 clonotypes in ibrutinib-treated CLL (dated by TCRdb to about 2021). The time point label on this specimen signifies: approximately twelve months on ibrutinib. Receptor amplification or capture employed the immunoSEQ multiplex PCR assay. TCRdb provides this immuneACCESS table in a form limited to in-frame rearrangements. Some clones are lacking; in checked studies, under half of them reflect an unresolved V gene, and why the rest are absent is not known. Across this sample there are about 140,000 clones, with 60% to 85% seen only once. Around 30% of the sample goes to the ten largest clones. The sample was PBMCs, taken after 12 months of ibrutinib treatment. The receptors originated from a human donor with chronic lymphocytic leukemia.

The chain has TRBV6-5 and TRBJ2-2; TRBD2 is a possible D gene (5 bases). Per germline, CDR1 MNHEY and CDR2 SVGAGI. The CDR3 runs 15 residues. V lost 3 bases and J lost 0, with 8 bases in between. CDR3 in DNA: TGTGCCAGCAGTTATTGGGAGCCGAACACCGGGGAGCTGTTTTTT. This encodes CASSYWEPNTGELFF.

The sample holds one count of this clone. The chain recombines TRBV4-3 with TRBJ2-1; 7 bases are shared with TRBD2. Germline values: CDR1 LGHNA, CDR2 YSLEER. This CDR3 contains 15 residues. V trimming: 0 bases; J trimming: 7 bases; junction bases outside the gene matches: 6. DNA for the CDR3: TGCGCCAGCAGCCAAGATCCCGCGGGAGTTAATGAGCAGTTCTTC. It is translated as CASSQDPAGVNEQFF.

This clone was seen at least ten times. The chain is built from TRBV9 and TRBJ2-2, with TRBD2 matching 12 bases. Germline V lookup: CDR1 SGDLS, CDR2 YYNGEE. The CDR3 sequence is 16 residues long. V lost 4 bases and J lost 6; bases outside the gene matches: 7. In nucleotides, the CDR3 is TGTGCCAGCAGCCCTCCTAGCGGGAGGGGCGCCGGGGAGCTGTTTTTT. Its translation is CASSPPSGRGAGELFF.

The chain combines TRBV10-3 with TRBJ1-5; TRBD1 agrees at 7 bases. The CDR3 loop spans 14 amino acids. V lost 8 bases, J lost 3 bases, and 7 bases stayed unmatched. CDR1 and CDR2 from the germline V gene are ENHRY and SYGVKD. The DNA for the CDR3 is TGTGCCATCGGGAGACAGGGTTTCAATCAGCCCCAGCATTTT. Protein product: CAIGRQGFNQPQHF.

This clone was recorded at least ten times. The chain links TRBV5-1 to TRBJ1-6, with 8 bases identical to TRBD1. V lost 2 bases and J lost 6; bases outside the gene matches: 1. Germline CDR1 reads SGHRS; CDR2 reads YFSETQ. The CDR3 totals 14 residues. CDR3 DNA sequence: TGCGCCAGCAGCTTTGGACAGGGTAATTCACCCCTCCACTTT. Translation gives CASSFGQGNSPLHF.

This clone appeared once. The chain combines TRBV19 with TRBJ1-3; possibly TRBD1 for D (6 bases). CDR1 is LNHDA and CDR2 is SQIVND in the germline V gene (reference sequence). Trimming removed 3 bases from V and 0 bases from J, with 9 bases in between. This CDR3 has 15 amino acids. As DNA, the CDR3 is TGTGCCAGTAGTATCGACAGGAGCTCTGGAAACACCATATATTTT. This sequence encodes CASSIDRSSGNTIYF. The full variable domain, rest sourced from reference TRBV19 and TRBJ1-3, is DGGITQSPKYLFRKEGQNVTLSCEQNLNHDAMYWYRQDPGQGLRLIYYSQIVNDFQKGDIAEGYSVSREKKESFPLTVTSAQKNPTAFYLCASSIDRSSGNTIYFGEGSWLTVV.

The chain couples TRBV5-1 to TRBJ2-7; tentatively, D is TRBD2 (6 bases). Germline V gives CDR1 SGHRS, CDR2 YFSETQ. V was pared by 2 bases and J by 1 base, with 16 bases between. The CDR3 loop spans 16 amino acids. CDR3 bases: TGCGCCAGCAGCTTTCGATACGGGGGATTATCCTACGAGCAGTACTTC. It codes for CASSFRYGGLSYEQYF.

The chain employs TRBV10-3 and TRBJ1-2; no clear D. Trimming removed 2 bases from V and 2 bases from J, with 6 bases in between. The CDR3 spans 13 residues. Germline CDR1 is ENHRY and CDR2 is SYGVKD. CDR3 nucleotides: TGTGCCATCAGTGAGGAGGAGAACTATGGCTACACCTTC. This gives the protein CAISEEENYGYTF.

The chain carries TRBV28 and TRBJ1-4, with TRBD1 matching 7 bases. Germline lookup yields CDR1 MDHEN and CDR2 SYDVKM. The ends lost 8 bases at V and 4 bases at J; junction bases unmatched: 7. This CDR3 spans 14 amino acids. This chain's CDR3 is CASGGRQGNEKLFF. The DNA of the CDR3 is TGTGCCAGCGGCGGAAGACAGGGTAATGAAAAACTGTTTTTT.

V and J are TRBV4-2 and TRBJ2-7; 10 bases map to TRBD2. After removal of 1 base from V and 3 bases from J, the junction contained 3 bases not matched to a gene. This CDR3 spans 15 amino acids. The germline V gene has CDR1 LGHNA and CDR2 YNFKEQ. The DNA for the CDR3 is TGTGCCAGCAGCCAAGCTCGGACTAGCGGCTACGAGCAGTACTTC. Translation gives CASSQARTSGYEQYF.

V and J are TRBV2 and TRBJ1-2; D gene unclear. Trimming cost V 1 base and J 2 bases, with 11 bases left between them. The length of the CDR3 is 15 residues. The germline gives CDR1 SNHLY, CDR2 FYNNEI. The chain's CDR3 is CASSEGQPVNYGYTF. CDR3 in DNA: TGTGCCAGCAGTGAAGGGCAGCCCGTAAACTATGGCTACACCTTC.

The chain uses TRBV9 and TRBJ1-1, with 8 bases that match TRBD1. Per germline, CDR1 SGDLS and CDR2 YYNGEE. J was trimmed by 3 bases and V by 0 bases; bases with no gene match: 7. The CDR3 length is 16 residues. The CDR3 nucleotides read TGTGCCAGCAGCGTAGTAGCAGGGGGCCGGGACACTGAAGCTTTCTTT. This codes for CASSVVAGGRDTEAFF.

This clone was counted only a few times. The CDR3 is CASSKTRGEQFF. CDR3 nucleotide sequence: TGCGCCAGCAGCAAGACTAGGGGCGAGCAGTTCTTC. The chain combines TRBV10-2 with TRBJ2-1; TRBD2 might be the D (6 bases). The germline V gene has CDR1 WSHSY and CDR2 SAAADI. CDR3 length: 12 amino acids. Trimming took off 6 bases at V and 10 bases at J, with 13 bases between the two ends.

This chain joins TRBV5-1 and TRBJ2-3; maybe TRBD2 (5 bases). Germline loops: CDR1 SGHRS, CDR2 YFSETQ. Trimming cost V 0 bases and J 1 base, with 12 bases left between them. This CDR3 spans 16 amino acids. The CDR3 DNA follows: TGCGCCAGCAGCTTGGCGGGGATGTGGGGCACAGATACGCAGTATTTT. This gives the protein CASSLAGMWGTDTQYF.

This chain uses TRBV27 with TRBJ1-1; D remains unclear. Germline V lookup: CDR1 MNHEY, CDR2 SMNVEV (reference sequence). The CDR3 spans 17 residues. V was shortened by 0 bases and J by 0 bases, with 14 bases between the two germline ends. The CDR3 DNA reads TGTGCCAGCAGTTTATCCGCGACCCTCTATCTGAACACTGAAGCTTTCTTT. Encoded protein: CASSLSATLYLNTEAFF.

As for this clone: An end of the junction does not agree with germline; a read error may underlie this. The rearrangement uses TRBV19 and TRBJ1-4; no firm D call. The CDR3 runs 13 residues. Germline V gives CDR1 LNHDA, CDR2 SQIVND (reference sequence). The CDR3 protein is CASSIWQSEKLFF. DNA of the CDR3: TGCGCCAGTAGTATTTGGCAAAGTGAAAAACTGTTTTTT. The variable domain in full, completed from reference TRBV19 and TRBJ1-4, reads DGGITQSPKYLFRKEGQNVTLSCEQNLNHDAMYWYRQDPGQGLRLIYYSQIVNDFQKGDIAEGYSVSREKKESFPLTVTSAQKNPTAFYLCASSIWQSEKLFFGSGTQLSVL.

The V gene is TRBV5-1, the J gene TRBJ2-1; 16 nucleotides line up with TRBD2. The CDR3 runs to 19 residues. CDR1 is SGHRS and CDR2 is YFSETQ in the germline V gene. V shed 0 bases, J shed 5 bases, and the junction held 8 bases outside the gene matches. The DNA of the CDR3 is TGCGCCAGCAGCTTGGTGGCTACCGGGACTAGCGGGAGGGACAATGAGCAGTTCTTC. It encodes CASSLVATGTSGRDNEQFF.

The chain couples TRBV28 to TRBJ2-7, with D maybe TRBD1 (5 bases). Trimming pared 2 bases from V and 3 bases from J, leaving 11 bases between. This CDR3 comprises 14 residues. Per the germline V gene, CDR1 is MDHEN and CDR2 is SYDVKM. CDR3 in amino acids: CASSLQGGSYEQYF. The DNA of the CDR3 is TGTGCCAGCAGTTTACAGGGCGGTAGCTACGAGCAGTACTTC.

This chain uses TRBV19 with TRBJ1-4, with TRBD1 matching over 8 bases. V lost 3 bases and J lost 7; bases outside the gene matches: 4. The CDR3 has 14 amino acids. Germline lookup yields CDR1 LNHDA and CDR2 SQIVND (reference sequence). The DNA for the CDR3 is TGTGCCAGTAGTATGACGGGACAGGCTGAAAAACTGTTTTTT. Translated, it gives CASSMTGQAEKLFF.

This clone showed up just a few times. This chain connects TRBV5-1 to TRBJ1-1; 8 bases agree with TRBD1. J lost 1 base, V lost 4 bases, and 3 bases had no gene match. Germline CDR1 reads SGHRS; CDR2 reads YFSETQ. CDR3 length: 14 residues. The CDR3 bases are TGCGCCAGCAGCCCGGGACAGGAGAACACTGAAGCTTTCTTT. Its translation: CASSPGQENTEAFF.

The rearrangement uses TRBV19 and TRBJ2-1, with TRBD2 identical over 11 bases. Germline CDR1 is LNHDA and CDR2 is SQIVND (reference sequence). This CDR3 has 14 residues. V shed 3 bases, J shed 7 bases, and the junction held 2 bases outside the gene matches. Written as DNA, the CDR3 is TGTGCCAGTAGTATTGTAGCGGGGGGGAATGAGCAGTTCTTC. Translated, it gives CASSIVAGGNEQFF.